Following are 32 T cell receptor beta chains from one sample sequenced in a study of metastatic and nonmetastatic thyroid tumors. No treatment of any kind had been given to any patient before thyroid surgery. Using MiXCR, TCRdb reanalyzed the PCR reads. The sample records roughly 48,000 clones, approximately 17% being singletons. Sequencing was performed on blood. The receptor set was obtained from a female donor with papillary thyroid cancer or a benign thyroid nodule (not recorded which). Some clones in this sample may be carry-over from other donors' samples.

The chain couples TRBV30 to TRBJ2-7; TRBD2 matches 7 bases. The CDR3 spans 14 residues. Germline CDR1 is GTSNPN and CDR2 is SVGIG (reference sequence). J gave up 2 bases and V 2 bases, and 6 bases lay outside the gene matches. The CDR3 is CAWSLLGGAYEQYF. In DNA form, the CDR3 reads TGTGCCTGGAGTCTTCTGGGGGGGGCCTACGAGCAGTACTTC.

This clone was seen ten or more times. This chain uses TRBV18 with TRBJ1-5; D unresolved. The germline V gene encodes CDR1 KGHSH and CDR2 LQKENI. Deletions cut 3 bases from V and 3 bases from J, with 6 bases between. The CDR3 runs 13 residues. In DNA form, the CDR3 reads TGTGCCAGCTCACCGAGCAACAATCAGCCCCAGCATTTT. Its translation: CASSPSNNQPQHF.

V gene TRBV19 combines with J gene TRBJ1-2, with 8 bases fitting TRBD1. The CDR3 sequence is 13 residues long. V dropped 6 bases and J dropped 6; count of bases not matched to a gene: 6. CDR1 is LNHDA and CDR2 is SQIVND in the germline V gene (reference sequence). DNA for the CDR3: TGTGCCAGTAGGGGACAGGCGGGGGATGGCTACACCTTC. Translation: CASRGQAGDGYTF.

This clone showed up many times. This chain uses TRBV12-3 or TRBV12-4 with TRBJ2-3, with 10 bases fitting TRBD2. Trimming at V came to 6 bases and at J to 2 bases, leaving 5 bases not matched to a gene. This CDR3 is 15 amino acids long. The CDR3 is CASSQGLAATDTQYF. CDR3 nucleotide sequence: TGTGCCAGCAGCCAAGGACTAGCGGCCACAGATACGCAGTATTTT.

V and J are TRBV19 and TRBJ2-1; 7 nucleotides line up with TRBD1. Per germline, CDR1 LNHDA and CDR2 SQIVND (reference sequence). Germline trimming cut 5 bases from V and 1 base from J; bases unmatched to any gene: 8. This CDR3 has 16 amino acids. The CDR3 DNA is TGTGCCAGTAGTCGTTCCGGGACAGTATCCTACAATGAGCAGTTCTTC. This encodes CASSRSGTVSYNEQFF.

This clone was recorded at least ten times. The genes are TRBV5-1 and TRBJ1-1, with D uncertain. Germline-derived CDR1 and CDR2 are SGHRS and YFSETQ. V was clipped by 4 bases and J by 1 base, with 14 bases between them. This CDR3 is 15 amino acids long. The CDR3 region has the DNA TGCGCCAGCAGCCCCAAAACATACAGGAACACTGAAGCTTTCTTT. Protein: CASSPKTYRNTEAFF.

V usage is TRBV6-2 or TRBV6-3 and J usage is TRBJ2-1; tentatively, D is TRBD1 (6 bases). CDR1 is MNHEY, CDR2 SVGEGT, per germline. This CDR3 has 13 residues. The V end was cut by 8 bases, the J end by 2 bases, with 10 bases between. The CDR3 region is CASSRTAYNEQFF. The CDR3 DNA follows: TGTGCCAGCTCTCGGACAGCCTACAATGAGCAGTTCTTC.

This clone was seen at least ten times. A read error may account for a junction end that differs from germline. V gene TRBV20-1 combines with J gene TRBJ1-4; D perhaps matches TRBD1 (5 bases). CDR1 is DFQATT and CDR2 is SNEGSKA in the germline V gene (reference sequence). There are 14 residues in the CDR3. The CDR3 DNA follows: TGCAGTGCTTGGAAGCAGGGTTCCGGTGAAAAACCGTTTTTT. This sequence encodes CSAWKQGSGEKPFF.

This clone appeared a few times. This chain uses TRBV6-1 with TRBJ2-7; D not certain. In germline, CDR1 is MNHNS, CDR2 SASEGT. V was cut by 0 bases and J by 4 bases, with 7 bases left in between. The CDR3 runs to 13 residues. CDR3 sequence: CASSEAIQYEQYF. CDR3 nucleotide sequence: TGTGCCAGCAGTGAAGCTATACAGTACGAGCAGTACTTC.

This clone was counted at least ten times. The CDR3 region is CASSLGGDANEQFF. CDR3 DNA: TGTGCCAGCAGTTTAGGAGGGGATGCCAATGAGCAGTTCTTC. The rearrangement joins TRBV28 to TRBJ2-1; TRBD2 is a possible D gene (6 bases). CDR1 is MDHEN and CDR2 is SYDVKM in the germline V gene. The V gene lost 2 bases and the J gene lost 6 bases, with 11 bases spanning the gap. This CDR3 spans 14 amino acids.

This clone has only a few counts. V and J are TRBV6-1 and TRBJ2-5, with D perhaps TRBD1 or TRBD2 (5 bases each). The V and J ends lost 6 bases and 2 bases respectively, with 13 bases between them. The CDR3 sequence is 14 residues long. From germline, CDR1 is MNHNS and CDR2 SASEGT. This CDR3 is CASRKHGGQETQYF. CDR3 DNA: TGTGCCAGCAGGAAACATGGGGGTCAAGAGACCCAGTACTTC.

At least ten counts were recorded for this clone. V and J are TRBV20-1 and TRBJ2-1, with D tentatively TRBD2 (5 bases). V gave up 0 bases and J gave up 6 bases, with 9 bases separating them. CDR1 and CDR2 from the germline V gene are DFQATT and SNEGSKA (reference sequence). There are 13 residues in the CDR3. This CDR3 is CSARDHRGNEQFF. The CDR3 DNA reads TGCAGTGCTAGAGATCATCGGGGCAATGAGCAGTTCTTC.

This clone was recorded many times. The CDR3 region is CASRSGTAKETQYF. DNA for the CDR3: TGCGCCAGCCGCTCCGGGACAGCGAAAGAGACCCAGTACTTC. The rearrangement uses TRBV5-1 and TRBJ2-5, with TRBD1 identical over 7 bases. V lost 7 bases and J lost 3; bases outside the gene matches: 9. Germline V gene lookup returns CDR1 SGHRS and CDR2 YFSETQ. CDR3 length: 14 residues.

This clone came up a few times. This could be a read error, since a much larger clone is one nucleotide away. V is TRBV29-1 and J is TRBJ2-5; a weak D match, TRBD2 (6 bases). The V gene's germline CDR1 is SQVTM and CDR2 ANQGSEA. The CDR3 spans 14 residues. This CDR3 is CSVLVGGRGETRYF. The CDR3 DNA reads TGCAGCGTCCTGGTCGGGGGTCGAGGGGAGACCCGGTACTTC.

This clone has a handful of counts. The rearrangement uses TRBV6-1 and TRBJ2-1; D possibly matches TRBD1 or TRBD2 (5 bases each). The germline CDR1 and CDR2 sequences are MNHNS and SASEGT. V lost 0 bases, J lost 5 bases, and 17 bases lay in between. CDR3 size: 17 residues. The CDR3 DNA follows: TGTGCCAGCAGTGAAGCAGTTCATAGGGGACGCAACAATGAGCAGTTCTTC. Translating it yields CASSEAVHRGRNNEQFF.

In this sample, this clone turned up many times. The genes are TRBV24-1 and TRBJ2-1; a possible D gene is TRBD2 (6 bases). The ends were cut back, 5 bases at V and 5 bases at J, with 12 bases in the middle. The CDR3 contains 14 residues. Germline V lookup: CDR1 KGHDR, CDR2 SFDVKD. The CDR3: CATSGSGRNNEQFF. The CDR3 DNA is TGTGCCACCAGTGGAAGCGGGCGTAACAATGAGCAGTTCTTC.

The rearrangement links TRBV27 to TRBJ2-7, with TRBD1 matching over 7 bases. Germline CDR1 is MNHEY and CDR2 is SMNVEV (reference sequence). The CDR3 runs to 14 residues. The V segment lost 6 bases and the J segment 5 bases; nucleotides outside the gene matches: 10. Written as DNA, the CDR3 is TGTGCCAGCAGGCGACAGGGTGGAAAGAACGAGCAGTACTTC. This encodes CASRRQGGKNEQYF.

This chain links TRBV3-1 with TRBJ2-7; no firm D call. The V gene lost 4 bases and the J gene lost 0 bases, with 10 bases spanning the gap. CDR1 is LGHDT, CDR2 YNNKEL, per germline (reference sequence). The CDR3 is made up of 14 amino acids. The chain's CDR3 is CASSPLGSSYEQYF. The CDR3 region has the DNA TGTGCCAGCAGCCCACTGGGCAGCTCCTACGAGCAGTACTTC.

This clone was seen repeatedly, ten times or more. V is TRBV20-1 and J is TRBJ2-5; the D gene is possibly TRBD1 (5 bases). The CDR3 consists of 14 residues. V was pared by 2 bases and J by 5 bases, with 15 bases between. From germline, CDR1 is DFQATT and CDR2 SNEGSKA (reference sequence). CDR3 nucleotides: TGCAGTGCTAGATCCGACCGGGCAGGGGAGACCCAGTACTTC. It translates to CSARSDRAGETQYF.

In regard to this clone: One end of the junction does not line up with germline, which may come from a read error. The chain carries TRBV28 and TRBJ1-5; D unresolved. This CDR3 has 16 amino acids. Germline CDR1 is MDHEN and CDR2 is SYDVKM. CDR3 coding DNA: TGTGCCAGCAGTTTGGTCGACTCTTTTATCAATCATCCCCAGCATTTT. This encodes CASSLVDSFINHPQHF. Filled out from reference TRBV28 and TRBJ1-5, the complete variable domain reads DVKVTQSSRYLVKRTGEKVFLECVQDMDHENMFWYRQDPGLGLRLIYFSYDVKMKEKGDIPEGYSVSREKKERFSLILESASTNQTSMYLCASSLVDSFINHPQHFGDGTRLSIL.

This CDR3 is CASSRMLAGGVYEQYF. The DNA of the CDR3 is TGTGCCAGCAGCCGTATGCTAGCGGGAGGGGTCTACGAGCAGTACTTC. V usage is TRBV3-1 and J usage is TRBJ2-7; 12 bases map to TRBD2. CDR3 length: 16 residues. Germline assignment: CDR1 LGHDT and CDR2 YNNKEL (reference sequence). After removal of 4 bases from V and 3 bases from J, the junction contained 7 bases not matched to a gene.

This clone was found a few times. Relative to the germline gene, one junction end is altered; a read error may explain this. The chain couples TRBV6-1 to TRBJ1-6, with a possible D match to TRBD1 (6 bases). The CDR3 is 15 amino acids. Germline V gene data show CDR1 as MNHNS and CDR2 as SASEGT. The CDR3 DNA follows: TGTGCAAGCAGTGAAGGGAAAGGGGGAGGTTCACCCCTCCACTTT. Translation gives CASSEGKGGGSPLHF.

J is TRBJ1-4 and V is TRBV6-1, with 9 nucleotides matching TRBD1. V lost 7 bases to trimming and J lost 4 bases; unmatched junction nucleotides: 10. This CDR3 is built from 16 residues. Germline V gene lookup returns CDR1 MNHNS and CDR2 SASEGT. CDR3 in amino acids: CASITVGTGFNEKLFF. The CDR3 coding sequence is TGTGCCAGCATCACGGTCGGGACAGGGTTTAATGAAAAACTGTTTTTT.

This chain joins TRBV29-1 and TRBJ2-7; TRBD1 matches at 7 bases. V shed 7 bases and J 3 bases; nucleotides not matched to a gene: 6. Germline V gives CDR1 SQVTM, CDR2 ANQGSEA. This CDR3 region has 12 residues. CDR3 DNA sequence: TGCAGCGCCTCGACAGGGATCTACGAGCAGTACTTC. Translation: CSASTGIYEQYF.

This clone was detected ten times or more. This chain joins TRBV28 and TRBJ2-7; 8 positions match TRBD1. Losses at the gene ends were 0 bases for V and 3 bases for J; bases not matched to a gene: 19. The CDR3 sequence is 20 residues long. The V gene's germline CDR1 is MDHEN and CDR2 SYDVKM. The CDR3 is CASSLWGGQGRSRLFYEQYF. CDR3 DNA sequence: TGTGCCAGCAGTTTATGGGGTGGACAGGGAAGGAGTAGGCTTTTCTACGAGCAGTACTTC.

V gene TRBV12-3 or TRBV12-4 combines with J gene TRBJ2-1; 10 positions match TRBD2. The junction had 14 bases not matched to a gene; V was cut back by 5 bases and J by 13 bases. This CDR3 has 15 residues. In DNA form, the CDR3 reads TGTGCCAGCAGTGGAGGACTAGCGGTAGTTTCTGATCAGTTCTTC. Translated: CASSGGLAVVSDQFF.

This clone showed up just a few times. V gene TRBV12-3 or TRBV12-4 combines with J gene TRBJ2-7; a possible D gene is TRBD2 (6 bases). Trimming left V 6 bases short and J 4 bases short, with 19 bases between. The CDR3 runs to 15 residues. The CDR3 loop is CASRTGNSGLYEQYF. The CDR3 DNA sequence: TGTGCCAGCAGGACCGGGAATAGCGGACTGTACGAGCAGTACTTC.

This clone was recorded many times. The V call is TRBV5-1, the J call TRBJ2-7; D may be TRBD1 (5 bases). Trimming shortened V by 4 bases and J by 2 bases, and 13 bases separated the two germline ends. This CDR3 comprises 14 residues. The germline V gene has CDR1 SGHRS and CDR2 YFSETQ. The CDR3 region has the DNA TGCGCCAGCAGCCCAATCGACAGCGCCTACGAGCAGTACTTC. Translated: CASSPIDSAYEQYF.

This clone has a count of ten or more. This may come from a read error, since a much larger clone is one base off. The chain's CDR3 is CASSPGQGGAEAFF. In DNA, the CDR3 is TGTGCCAGCAGTCCCGGACAGGGCGGGGCTGAAGCTTTCTTT. This sequence joins TRBV28 and TRBJ1-1; 8 bases are a match to TRBD1. The length of the CDR3 is 14 residues. From germline, CDR1 is MDHEN and CDR2 SYDVKM. J gave up 6 bases and V 5 bases, and 8 bases lay outside the gene matches.

In its sample, this clone was seen many times. The chain combines TRBV28 with TRBJ1-2; the D is unclear. The V gene lost 2 bases and the J gene lost 4 bases, with 8 bases spanning the gap. Per the germline V gene, CDR1 is MDHEN and CDR2 is SYDVKM. This CDR3 contains 13 residues. The CDR3 region is CASSLTEFYGYTF. CDR3 DNA: TGTGCCAGCAGTTTAACAGAGTTCTATGGCTACACCTTC.

The genes are TRBV20-1 and TRBJ2-3; D unclear. Between the trimmed V and J ends, which lost 3 bases and 6 bases, there was a span of 4 bases. The length of the CDR3 is 10 residues. Germline V lookup: CDR1 DFQATT, CDR2 SNEGSKA (reference sequence). The CDR3 here is CSARVDTQYF. The CDR3 nucleotides are TGCAGTGCTAGGGTTGATACGCAGTATTTT.

As to this clone: A read error may account for a junction end that differs from germline. The gene calls are TRBV2 and TRBJ2-1; 11 nucleotides agree with TRBD2. The germline V gene has CDR1 SNHLY and CDR2 FYNNEI. CDR3 length: 17 amino acids. CDR3 loop: CASSDYVTSGSANEQSF. The CDR3 DNA reads TGTGCCAGCAGTGACTACGTTACTAGCGGGAGTGCAAATGAGCAGTCCTTC. The full variable domain, in which reference TRBV2 and TRBJ2-1 provide the parts outside the CDR3, is EPEVTQTPSHQVTQMGQEVILRCVPISNHLYFYWYRQILGQKVEFLVSFYNNEISEKSEIFDDQFSVERPDGSNFTLKIRSTKLEDSAMYFCASSDYVTSGSANEQSFGPGTRLTVL.